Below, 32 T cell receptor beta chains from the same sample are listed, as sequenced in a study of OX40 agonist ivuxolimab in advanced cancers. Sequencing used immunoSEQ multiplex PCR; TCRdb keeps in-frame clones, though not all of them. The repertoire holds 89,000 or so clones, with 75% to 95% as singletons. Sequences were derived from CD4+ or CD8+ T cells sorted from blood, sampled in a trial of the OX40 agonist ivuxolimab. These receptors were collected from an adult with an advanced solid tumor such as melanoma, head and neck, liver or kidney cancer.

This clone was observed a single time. The CDR3 DNA is TGTGCCAGCAACCTTATCGGGGAGACCCAGTACTTC. It specifies CASNLIGETQYF. The chain couples TRBV21-1 to TRBJ2-5; whether TRBD2, the table's D call, matches the DNA was not checked. TRBV21-1 is assigned pseudogene status. There are 12 residues in the CDR3.

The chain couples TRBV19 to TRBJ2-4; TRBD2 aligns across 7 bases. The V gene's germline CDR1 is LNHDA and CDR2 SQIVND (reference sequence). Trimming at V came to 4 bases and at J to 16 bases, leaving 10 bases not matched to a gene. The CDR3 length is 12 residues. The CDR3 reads CASSSSGWFYYF. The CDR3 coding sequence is TGTGCCAGTAGTAGTAGCGGGTGGTTTTACTACTTC.

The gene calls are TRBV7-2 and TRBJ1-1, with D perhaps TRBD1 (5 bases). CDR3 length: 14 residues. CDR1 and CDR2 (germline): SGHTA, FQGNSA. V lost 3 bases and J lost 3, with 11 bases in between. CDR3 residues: CASSFGAWDTEAFF. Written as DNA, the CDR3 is TGTGCCAGCAGCTTCGGGGCCTGGGACACTGAAGCTTTCTTT.

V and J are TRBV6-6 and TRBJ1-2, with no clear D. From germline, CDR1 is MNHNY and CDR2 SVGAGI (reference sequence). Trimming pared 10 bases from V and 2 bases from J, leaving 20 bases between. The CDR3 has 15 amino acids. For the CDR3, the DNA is TGTGCCACCCAACCGGGCCTCTACACCAACTATGGCTACACCTTC. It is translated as CATQPGLYTNYGYTF.

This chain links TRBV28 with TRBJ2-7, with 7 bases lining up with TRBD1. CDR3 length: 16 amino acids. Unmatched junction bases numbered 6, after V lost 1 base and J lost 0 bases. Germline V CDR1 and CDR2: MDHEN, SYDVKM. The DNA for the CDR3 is TGTGCCAGCAGTTTATCGCTAGAGGGGGCCTCCTACGAGCAGTACTTC. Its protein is CASSLSLEGASYEQYF.

CDR3 sequence (DNA): TGTGCCAGCAGTTACTCGCGGACAGTTAACCAAGAGACCCAGTACTTC. It codes for CASSYSRTVNQETQYF. This chain connects TRBV6-5 to TRBJ2-5; the D gene is possibly TRBD1 (6 bases). The CDR3 covers 16 residues. Trimming shortened V by 0 bases and J by 0 bases, and 11 bases separated the two germline ends. Germline assignment: CDR1 MNHEY and CDR2 SVGAGI.

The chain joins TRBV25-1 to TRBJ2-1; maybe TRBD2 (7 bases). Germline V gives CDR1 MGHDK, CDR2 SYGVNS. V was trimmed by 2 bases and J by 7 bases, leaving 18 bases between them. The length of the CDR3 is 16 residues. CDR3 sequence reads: CASSEIYEEGGNEQFF. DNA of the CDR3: TGTGCCAGCAGTGAAATTTATGAGGAGGGGGGGAATGAGCAGTTCTTC.

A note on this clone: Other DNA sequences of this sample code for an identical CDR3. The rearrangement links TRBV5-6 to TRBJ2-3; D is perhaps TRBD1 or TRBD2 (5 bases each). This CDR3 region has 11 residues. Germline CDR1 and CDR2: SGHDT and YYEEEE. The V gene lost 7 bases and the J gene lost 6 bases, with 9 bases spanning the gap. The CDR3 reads CASGGTDTQYF. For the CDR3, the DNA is TGTGCCAGCGGGGGTACGGATACGCAGTATTTT.

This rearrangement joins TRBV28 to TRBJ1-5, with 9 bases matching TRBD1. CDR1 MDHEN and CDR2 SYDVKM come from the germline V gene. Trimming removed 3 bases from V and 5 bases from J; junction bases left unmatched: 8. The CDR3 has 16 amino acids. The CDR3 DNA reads TGTGCCAGCAGTTTTCCCGGGACAGGGTCTTATCAGCCCCAGCATTTT. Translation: CASSFPGTGSYQPQHF.

CDR3 loop: CASSSVRRDRGANYGYTF. In nucleotides, the CDR3 is TGTGCCAGCAGTTCAGTACGCCGGGACAGGGGAGCTAACTATGGCTACACCTTC. The chain is built from TRBV28 and TRBJ1-2, with 10 bases lining up with TRBD1. With V trimmed by 4 bases and J by 0 bases, 11 bases remained unmatched. The CDR3 is made up of 18 amino acids. Germline values: CDR1 MDHEN, CDR2 SYDVKM.

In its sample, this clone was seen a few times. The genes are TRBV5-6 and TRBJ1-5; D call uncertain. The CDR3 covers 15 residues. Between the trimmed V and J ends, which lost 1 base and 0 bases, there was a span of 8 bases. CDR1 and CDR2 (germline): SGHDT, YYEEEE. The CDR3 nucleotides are TGTGCCAGCAGCTTGAACTTTTATAGCAATCAGCCCCAGCATTTT. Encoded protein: CASSLNFYSNQPQHF.

This chain's CDR3 is CAWSVPSDGYNEQFF. CDR3 DNA sequence: TGTGCCTGGAGCGTTCCCTCCGACGGCTACAATGAGCAGTTCTTC. The chain couples TRBV30 to TRBJ2-1; D not certain. Trimming stripped 3 bases from V and 3 bases from J, with 15 bases between. The CDR3 covers 15 residues. Germline CDR1 reads GTSNPN; CDR2 reads SVGIG (reference sequence).

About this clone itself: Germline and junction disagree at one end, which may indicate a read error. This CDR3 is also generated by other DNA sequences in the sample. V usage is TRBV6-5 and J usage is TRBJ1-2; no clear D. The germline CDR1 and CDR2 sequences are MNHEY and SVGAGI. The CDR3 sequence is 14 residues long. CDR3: CASSYSEGAFGYTF. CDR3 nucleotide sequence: TGTGCCAGCAGCTACTCGGAGGGTGCCTTTGGCTACACCTTC.

The CDR3 loop is CARLDSAYYGYTF. The CDR3, as DNA: TGTGCCAGATTGGACAGCGCATACTATGGCTACACCTTC. The chain recombines TRBV2 with TRBJ1-2; tentatively, D is TRBD1 (6 bases). V lost 9 bases and J 3 bases, leaving 14 bases between the germline ends. CDR3 length equals 13 residues. Germline V CDR1 and CDR2: SNHLY, FYNNEI.

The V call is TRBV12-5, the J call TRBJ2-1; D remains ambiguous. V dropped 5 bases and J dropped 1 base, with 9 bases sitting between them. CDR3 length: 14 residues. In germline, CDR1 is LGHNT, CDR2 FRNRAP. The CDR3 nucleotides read TGTGCTAGTGGTGAAGGGATATCCTACAATGAGCAGTTCTTC. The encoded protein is CASGEGISYNEQFF.

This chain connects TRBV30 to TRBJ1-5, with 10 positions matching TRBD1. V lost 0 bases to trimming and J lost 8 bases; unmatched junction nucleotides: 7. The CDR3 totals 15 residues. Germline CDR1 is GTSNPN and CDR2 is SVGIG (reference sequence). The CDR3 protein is CAWSVMGQGREPQHF. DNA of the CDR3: TGTGCCTGGAGTGTAATGGGACAGGGGAGGGAGCCCCAGCATTTT.

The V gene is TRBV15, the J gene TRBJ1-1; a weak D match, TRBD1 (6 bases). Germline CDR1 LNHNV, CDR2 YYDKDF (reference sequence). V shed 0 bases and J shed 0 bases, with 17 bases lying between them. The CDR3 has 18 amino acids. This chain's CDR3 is CATSRDGGRNSMNTEAFF. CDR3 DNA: TGTGCCACCAGCAGAGATGGGGGGCGGAATTCCATGAACACTGAAGCTTTCTTT. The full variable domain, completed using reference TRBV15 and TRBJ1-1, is DAMVIQNPRYQVTQFGKPVTLSCSQTLNHNVMYWYQQKSSQAPKLLFHYYDKDFNNEADTPDNFQSRRPNTSFCFLDIRSPGLGDTAMYLCATSRDGGRNSMNTEAFFGQGTRLTVV.

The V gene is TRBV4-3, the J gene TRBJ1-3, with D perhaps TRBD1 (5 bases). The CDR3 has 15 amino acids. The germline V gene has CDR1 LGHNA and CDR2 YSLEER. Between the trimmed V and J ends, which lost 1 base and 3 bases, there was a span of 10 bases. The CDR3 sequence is CASSQVEGDGNTIYF. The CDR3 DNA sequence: TGCGCCAGCAGCCAAGTTGAAGGGGATGGAAACACCATATATTTT.

This chain's CDR3 is CASSQQTGTGTSPLHF. For the CDR3, the DNA is TGCGCCAGCAGCCAACAAACCGGGACAGGGACTTCACCCCTCCACTTT. The gene calls are TRBV4-3 and TRBJ1-6; TRBD1 matches 9 bases. This CDR3 spans 16 amino acids. Germline V gene lookup returns CDR1 LGHNA and CDR2 YSLEER. The ends lost 2 bases at V and 9 bases at J; junction bases unmatched: 8.

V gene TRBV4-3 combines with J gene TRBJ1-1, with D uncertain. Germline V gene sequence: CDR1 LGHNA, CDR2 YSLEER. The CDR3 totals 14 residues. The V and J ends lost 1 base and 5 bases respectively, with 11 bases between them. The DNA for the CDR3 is TGCGCCAGCAGCCAAGCTGGTATGCGGACTGAAGCTTTCTTT. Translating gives CASSQAGMRTEAFF.

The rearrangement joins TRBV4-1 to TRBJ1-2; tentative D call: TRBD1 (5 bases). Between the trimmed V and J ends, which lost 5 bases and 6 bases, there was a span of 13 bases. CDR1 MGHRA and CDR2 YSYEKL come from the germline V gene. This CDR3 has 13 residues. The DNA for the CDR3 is TGCGCCAGCAGCATGATAGGGGCTGATGGCTACACCTTC. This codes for CASSMIGADGYTF.

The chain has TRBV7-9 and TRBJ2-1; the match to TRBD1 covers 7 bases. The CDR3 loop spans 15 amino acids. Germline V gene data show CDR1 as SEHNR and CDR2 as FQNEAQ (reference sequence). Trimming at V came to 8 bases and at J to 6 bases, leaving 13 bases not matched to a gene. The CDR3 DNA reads TGTGCCAGCGCGCCCAGTATAGGGGGCCCCAATGAGCAGTTCTTC. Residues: CASAPSIGGPNEQFF.

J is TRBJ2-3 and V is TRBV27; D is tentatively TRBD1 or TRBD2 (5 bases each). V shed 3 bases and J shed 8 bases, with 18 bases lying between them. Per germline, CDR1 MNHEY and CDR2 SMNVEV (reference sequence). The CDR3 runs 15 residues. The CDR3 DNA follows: TGTGCCAGCAGTTTTCGGCAGGCAAGGGGAGCTACGCAGTATTTT. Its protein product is CASSFRQARGATQYF.

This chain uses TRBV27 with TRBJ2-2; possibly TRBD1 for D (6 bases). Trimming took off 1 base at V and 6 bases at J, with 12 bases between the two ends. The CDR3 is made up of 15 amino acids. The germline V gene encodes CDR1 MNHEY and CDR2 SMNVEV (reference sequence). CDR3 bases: TGTGCCAGCAGTTTATTAGGGACATTAGCCGGGGAGCTGTTTTTT. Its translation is CASSLLGTLAGELFF.

The CDR3: CASTQGGLRQPQHF. Written as DNA, the CDR3 is TGTGCCAGCACCCAAGGGGGTCTTCGGCAGCCCCAGCATTTT. The chain is built from TRBV6-6 and TRBJ1-5; D possibly corresponds to TRBD1 (6 bases). Per germline, CDR1 MNHNY and CDR2 SVGAGI (reference sequence). V dropped 7 bases and J dropped 7 bases, with 17 bases sitting between them. This CDR3 comprises 14 residues.

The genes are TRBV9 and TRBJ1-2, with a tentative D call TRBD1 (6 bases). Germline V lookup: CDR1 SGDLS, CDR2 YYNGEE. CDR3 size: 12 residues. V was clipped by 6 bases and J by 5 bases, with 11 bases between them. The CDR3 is CASKSGEYGYTF. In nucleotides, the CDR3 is TGTGCCAGCAAATCAGGGGAGTATGGCTACACCTTC. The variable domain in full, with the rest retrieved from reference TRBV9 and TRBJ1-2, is DSGVTQTPKHLITATGQRVTLRCSPRSGDLSVYWYQQSLDQGLQFLIQYYNGEERAKGNILERFSAQQFPDLHSELNLSSLELGDSALYFCASKSGEYGYTFGSGTRLTVV.

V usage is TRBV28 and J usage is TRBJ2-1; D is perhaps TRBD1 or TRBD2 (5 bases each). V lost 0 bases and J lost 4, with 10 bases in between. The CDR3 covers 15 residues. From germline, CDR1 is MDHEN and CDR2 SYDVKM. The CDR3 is CASSLWGVRYNEQFF. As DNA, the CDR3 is TGTGCCAGCAGTTTATGGGGGGTGCGGTACAATGAGCAGTTCTTC.

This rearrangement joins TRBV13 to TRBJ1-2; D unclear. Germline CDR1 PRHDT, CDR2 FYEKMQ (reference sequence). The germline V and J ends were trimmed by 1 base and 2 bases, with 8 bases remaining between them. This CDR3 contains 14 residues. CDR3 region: CASSLALENYGYTF. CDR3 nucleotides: TGTGCCAGCAGCTTAGCTTTAGAGAACTATGGCTACACCTTC.

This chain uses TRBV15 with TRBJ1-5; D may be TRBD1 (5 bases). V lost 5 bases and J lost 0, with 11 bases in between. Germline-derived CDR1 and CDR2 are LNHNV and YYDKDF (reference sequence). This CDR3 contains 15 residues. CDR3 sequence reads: CATSLPGYSNQPQHF. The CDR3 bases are TGTGCCACCAGCTTGCCAGGGTATAGCAATCAGCCCCAGCATTTT.

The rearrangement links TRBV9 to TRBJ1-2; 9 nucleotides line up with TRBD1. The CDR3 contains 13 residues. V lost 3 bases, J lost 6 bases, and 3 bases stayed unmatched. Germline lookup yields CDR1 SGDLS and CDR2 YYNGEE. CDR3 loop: CASSEWTGDGYTF. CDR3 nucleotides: TGTGCCAGCAGCGAATGGACAGGGGATGGCTACACCTTC. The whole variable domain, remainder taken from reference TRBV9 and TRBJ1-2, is DSGVTQTPKHLITATGQRVTLRCSPRSGDLSVYWYQQSLDQGLQFLIQYYNGEERAKGNILERFSAQQFPDLHSELNLSSLELGDSALYFCASSEWTGDGYTFGSGTRLTVV.

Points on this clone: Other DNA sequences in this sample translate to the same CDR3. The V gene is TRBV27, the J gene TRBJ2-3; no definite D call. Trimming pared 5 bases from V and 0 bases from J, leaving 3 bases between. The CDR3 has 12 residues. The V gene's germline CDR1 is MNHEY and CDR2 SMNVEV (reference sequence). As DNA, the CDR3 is TGTGCCAGCAGTCCCAGCACAGATACGCAGTATTTT. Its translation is CASSPSTDTQYF.

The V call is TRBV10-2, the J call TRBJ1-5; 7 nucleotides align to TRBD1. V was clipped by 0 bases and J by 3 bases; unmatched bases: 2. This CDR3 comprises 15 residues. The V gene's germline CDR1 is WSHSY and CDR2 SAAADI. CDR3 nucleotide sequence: TGCGCCAGCAGTGAGTCGGGACAGCTCAATCAGCCCCAGCATTTT. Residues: CASSESGQLNQPQHF.